One sample yielded the 18 T cell receptor beta chains listed below, sequenced in a study of blood T cell repertoires in COVID-19. Measured with immunoSEQ multiplex PCR; TCRdb has only the in-frame clones, and not every one. The sample lists roughly 48,000 clones, more than 70% occurring once. Sequencing was carried out using peripheral blood. These TCRs come from a human donor in a cohort sampled during active COVID-19.

J is TRBJ2-6 and V is TRBV18, with TRBD1 as a possible D gene (5 bases). CDR3 size: 19 residues. V was pared by 1 base and J by 0 bases, with 16 bases between. Looked up from germline, CDR1 is KGHSH and CDR2 is LQKENI. For the CDR3, the DNA is TGTGCCAGCTCACCACGAGTACAGGCCTTTTCCTCTGGGGCCAACGTCCTGACTTTC. Translating it yields CASSPRVQAFSSGANVLTF.

The chain joins TRBV2 to TRBJ1-2; D not resolved. The V gene's germline CDR1 is SNHLY and CDR2 FYNNEI. The length of the CDR3 is 13 residues. V was clipped by 3 bases and J by 3 bases, with 8 bases between them. The CDR3 spells CASSDSSDYGYTF. The CDR3 nucleotides are TGTGCCAGCAGTGATTCGTCCGACTATGGCTACACCTTC.

The rearrangement links TRBV10-1 to TRBJ2-7; 9 bases are a match to TRBD1. The CDR3 totals 13 residues. V dropped 8 bases and J dropped 4; count of bases not matched to a gene: 6. The germline V gene has CDR1 WNHNN and CDR2 SYGVQD (reference sequence). The CDR3 spells CASGGGQGYEQYF. The CDR3 DNA reads as TGCGCCAGCGGTGGGGGACAGGGATACGAGCAGTACTTC.

The J gene is TRBJ2-3, the V gene TRBV5-6; 9 bases are shared with TRBD2. J was trimmed by 6 bases and V by 4 bases; bases with no gene match: 21. The CDR3 is made up of 19 amino acids. CDR1 is SGHDT, CDR2 YYEEEE, per germline. The CDR3 DNA follows: TGTGCCAGCAGCCCCGTGGGGGGAATGGGTAGCGGGGGTGACGATACGCAGTATTTT. This translates into CASSPVGGMGSGGDDTQYF. Complete variable domain (other parts from reference TRBV5-6 and TRBJ2-3): DAGVTQSPTHLIKTRGQQVTLRCSPKSGHDTVSWYQQALGQGPQFIFQYYEEEERQRGNFPDRFSGHQFPNYSSELNVNALLLGDSALYLCASSPVGGMGSGGDDTQYFGPGTRLTVL.

As DNA, the CDR3 is TGTGCCAGCAGCCAAACAGAAGGCATTCAGTACTTC. Amino acids: CASSQTEGIQYF. The V gene is TRBV11-3, the J gene TRBJ2-4; D gene ambiguous. Trimming took off 5 bases at V and 9 bases at J, with 11 bases between the two ends. The CDR3 is 12 amino acids. Germline values: CDR1 SGHNT, CDR2 YENEEA.

This rearrangement joins TRBV7-9 to TRBJ2-7; tentative D call: TRBD2 (7 bases). Germline CDR1 is SEHNR and CDR2 is FQNEAQ (reference sequence). CDR3 length equals 15 residues. The V end was cut by 5 bases, the J end by 0 bases, with 14 bases between. CDR3 sequence reads: CASSPSGGGSYEQYF. The CDR3 nucleotides read TGTGCCAGCAGCCCGTCGGGGGGCGGCTCCTACGAGCAGTACTTC. The complete variable domain, with remaining parts taken from reference TRBV7-9 and TRBJ2-7, reads DTGVSQNPRHKITKRGQNVTFRCDPISEHNRLYWYRQTLGQGPEFLTYFQNEAQLEKSRLLSDRFSAERPKGSFSTLEIQRTEQGDSAMYLCASSPSGGGSYEQYFGPGTRLTVT.

The chain recombines TRBV9 with TRBJ1-2; D is unresolved. This CDR3 is 14 amino acids long. Germline V gives CDR1 SGDLS, CDR2 YYNGEE. V lost 3 bases, J lost 2 bases, and 11 bases lay in between. This chain's CDR3 is CASSAGRGNYGYTF. The CDR3 DNA follows: TGTGCCAGCAGCGCCGGTCGGGGAAACTATGGCTACACCTTC.

The chain uses TRBV19 and TRBJ2-6, with D perhaps matching TRBD1 (5 bases). From germline, CDR1 is LNHDA and CDR2 SQIVND (reference sequence). Trimming cost V 7 bases and J 0 bases, with 16 bases left between them. This CDR3 spans 17 amino acids. CDR3 protein: CASTFLDTRSGANVLTF. DNA of the CDR3: TGTGCCAGTACCTTTCTGGACACCCGCTCTGGGGCCAACGTCCTGACTTTC.

This clone was seen just once. This sequence joins TRBV7-3 and TRBJ2-1; 9 bases match TRBD2. Germline CDR1 SGHTA, CDR2 FQGTGA. J was trimmed by 3 bases and V by 4 bases; bases with no gene match: 4. The CDR3 is 15 residues long. CDR3 region: CASSSQLAGYNEQFF. The CDR3 nucleotides are TGTGCCAGCAGCTCGCAACTAGCGGGCTACAATGAGCAGTTCTTC.

V usage is TRBV5-1 and J usage is TRBJ1-2; a weak D match, TRBD1 (6 bases). The length of the CDR3 is 15 residues. Germline V CDR1 and CDR2: SGHRS, YFSETQ. V lost 3 bases and J 0 bases, leaving 12 bases between the germline ends. The CDR3 here is CASSSTGLANYGYTF. The CDR3 nucleotides read TGCGCCAGCAGCTCTACAGGGCTAGCTAACTATGGCTACACCTTC.

This clone was counted a few times. This chain uses TRBV7-6 with TRBJ1-5, with 9 bases lining up with TRBD1. This CDR3 contains 14 residues. Germline CDR1 SGHVS, CDR2 FNYEAQ. Trimming removed 5 bases from V and 7 bases from J; junction bases left unmatched: 6. The CDR3 DNA is TGTGCCAGCAGCCGGGGACAGGGTGGGCAGCCCCAGCATTTT. This codes for CASSRGQGGQPQHF.

The rearrangement links TRBV5-5 to TRBJ2-2, with 9 nucleotides matching TRBD1. The CDR3 contains 16 residues. V dropped 5 bases and J dropped 8; count of bases not matched to a gene: 13. Looked up from germline, CDR1 is SGHKS and CDR2 is YYEKEE (reference sequence). CDR3 sequence: CASRGFPGQGAGELFF. Written as DNA, the CDR3 is TGTGCCAGCAGGGGATTCCCGGGACAGGGTGCGGGGGAGCTGTTTTTT.

This clone was detected a few times. The chain combines TRBV6-5 with TRBJ2-1; D possibly corresponds to TRBD1 (6 bases). The V gene's germline CDR1 is MNHEY and CDR2 SVGAGI. The CDR3 extends over 14 amino acids. Trimming removed 8 bases at V and 8 bases at J, with 19 bases between. In DNA, the CDR3 is TGTGCCAGCCAGACGGGGCAGGGGATCTATGAGCAGTTCTTC. Residues: CASQTGQGIYEQFF.

This clone was detected a few times. The chain employs TRBV6-2 or TRBV6-3 and TRBJ1-2; 8 nucleotides align to TRBD1. The V and J ends lost 6 bases and 2 bases, in that order; junction bases with no gene match: 11. CDR1 and CDR2 from the germline V gene are MNHEY and SVGEGT. The CDR3 is 16 residues long. The CDR3 nucleotides read TGTGCCAGCAGCGCGACAGGGGTCCCCACCAACTATGGCTACACCTTC. Its protein is CASSATGVPTNYGYTF.

V usage is TRBV2 and J usage is TRBJ1-2, with D perhaps matching TRBD1 (6 bases). CDR1 is SNHLY and CDR2 is FYNNEI in the germline V gene. The V end was cut by 7 bases, the J end by 1 base, with 13 bases between. The CDR3 has 14 amino acids. CDR3 nucleotides: TGTGCCAGCACCAGGGACACCTATAACTATGGCTACACCTTC. Translating it yields CASTRDTYNYGYTF.

The CDR3, as DNA: TGTGCCAGCAGCGTGACAGGGGGCAATTCACCCCTCCACTTT. Translation gives CASSVTGGNSPLHF. This chain links TRBV7-2 with TRBJ1-6; 10 bases map to TRBD1. The germline gives CDR1 SGHTA, CDR2 FQGNSA. V trimming: 5 bases; J trimming: 7 bases; junction bases outside the gene matches: 2. The CDR3 has 14 residues.

The sample holds one count of this clone. The chain couples TRBV6-5 to TRBJ2-7; tentative D call: TRBD1 (5 bases). V lost 0 bases and J lost 1, with 10 bases in between. Germline CDR1 reads MNHEY; CDR2 reads SVGAGI. The CDR3 is 15 residues long. The CDR3 DNA follows: TGTGCCAGCAGTTACTCAGGGGTATTATCCTACGAGCAGTACTTC. Its protein is CASSYSGVLSYEQYF.

This chain uses TRBV3-1 (or the pseudogene TRBV3-2) with TRBJ1-2; 7 bases align to TRBD1. The germline V gene has CDR1 LGHDT and CDR2 YNNKEL (reference sequence). Trimming at V came to 1 base and at J to 4 bases, leaving 6 bases not matched to a gene. The CDR3 runs 15 residues. The CDR3 DNA reads TGTGCCAGCAGCCAAGGAGGACAGGCGGGCTATGGCTACACCTTC. It translates to CASSQGGQAGYGYTF.